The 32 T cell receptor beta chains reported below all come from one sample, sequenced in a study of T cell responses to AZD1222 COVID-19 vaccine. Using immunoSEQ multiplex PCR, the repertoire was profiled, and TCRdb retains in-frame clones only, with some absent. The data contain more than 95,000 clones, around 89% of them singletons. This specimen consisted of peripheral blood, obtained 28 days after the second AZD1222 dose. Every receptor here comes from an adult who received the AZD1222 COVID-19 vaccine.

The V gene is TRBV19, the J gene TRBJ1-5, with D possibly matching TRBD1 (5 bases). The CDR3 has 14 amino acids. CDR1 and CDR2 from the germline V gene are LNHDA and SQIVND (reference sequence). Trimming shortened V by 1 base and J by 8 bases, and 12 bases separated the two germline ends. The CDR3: CASSIATGGEPQHF. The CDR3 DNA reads TGTGCCAGTAGTATAGCCACAGGAGGGGAGCCCCAGCATTTT.

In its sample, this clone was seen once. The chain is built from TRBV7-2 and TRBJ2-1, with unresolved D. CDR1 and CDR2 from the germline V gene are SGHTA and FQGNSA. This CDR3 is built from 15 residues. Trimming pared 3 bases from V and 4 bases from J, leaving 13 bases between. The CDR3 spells CASSLGLGKYNEQFF. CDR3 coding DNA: TGTGCCAGCAGCTTGGGCCTGGGGAAGTACAATGAGCAGTTCTTC.

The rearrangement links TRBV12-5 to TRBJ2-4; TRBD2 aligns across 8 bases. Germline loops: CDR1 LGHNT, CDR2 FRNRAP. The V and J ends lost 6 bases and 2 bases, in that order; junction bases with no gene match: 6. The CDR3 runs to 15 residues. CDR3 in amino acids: CASGQIAGPKNIQYF. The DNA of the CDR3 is TGTGCTAGTGGACAGATAGCGGGACCCAAAAACATTCAGTACTTC.

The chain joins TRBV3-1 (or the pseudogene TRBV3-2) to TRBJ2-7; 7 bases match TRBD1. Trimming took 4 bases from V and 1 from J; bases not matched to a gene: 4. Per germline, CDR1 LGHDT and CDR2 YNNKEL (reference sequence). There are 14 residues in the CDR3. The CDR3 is CASSRTTGSYEQYF. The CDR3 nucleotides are TGTGCCAGCAGCCGTACGACAGGGTCCTACGAGCAGTACTTC.

CDR3 loop: CASSLAYREETQYF. The DNA of the CDR3 is TGTGCCAGCAGCTTGGCCTACAGGGAAGAGACCCAGTACTTC. V gene TRBV5-5 combines with J gene TRBJ2-5; tentative D call: TRBD1 (6 bases). This CDR3 has 14 amino acids. Germline V gives CDR1 SGHKS, CDR2 YYEKEE (reference sequence). V lost 0 bases and J lost 3, with 9 bases in between.

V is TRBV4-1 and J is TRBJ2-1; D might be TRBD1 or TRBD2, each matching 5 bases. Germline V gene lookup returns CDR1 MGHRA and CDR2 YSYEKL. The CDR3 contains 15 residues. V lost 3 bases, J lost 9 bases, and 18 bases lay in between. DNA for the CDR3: TGCGCCAGCAGCCAGGGGATGGGACCGAACCTTGAGCAGTTCTTC. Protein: CASSQGMGPNLEQFF.

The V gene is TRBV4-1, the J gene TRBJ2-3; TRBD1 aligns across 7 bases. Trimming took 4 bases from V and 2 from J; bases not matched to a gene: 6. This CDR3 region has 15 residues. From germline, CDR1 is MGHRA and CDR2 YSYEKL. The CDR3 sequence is CASSRGQAPTDTQYF. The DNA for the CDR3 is TGCGCCAGCAGCCGTGGACAGGCCCCCACAGATACGCAGTATTTT.

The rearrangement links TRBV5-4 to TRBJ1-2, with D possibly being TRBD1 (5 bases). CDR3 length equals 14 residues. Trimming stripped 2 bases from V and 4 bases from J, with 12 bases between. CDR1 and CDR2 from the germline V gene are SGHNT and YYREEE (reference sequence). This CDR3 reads CASSFGAEAYGYTF. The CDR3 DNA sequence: TGTGCCAGCAGCTTCGGGGCAGAGGCCTATGGCTACACCTTC.

CDR3 in DNA: TGTGCCAGCAGCTCCGGACAGGGTGTGGGCTACACCTTC. Amino acid sequence: CASSSGQGVGYTF. The chain joins TRBV11-1 to TRBJ1-2; 8 nucleotides align to TRBD1. Losses at the gene ends were 4 bases for V and 8 bases for J; bases not matched to a gene: 6. Germline loops: CDR1 SGHAT, CDR2 FQDESV (reference sequence). The CDR3 totals 13 residues. Filled out from reference TRBV11-1 and TRBJ1-2, the complete variable domain reads EAEVAQSPRYKITEKSQAVAFWCDPISGHATLYWYRQILGQGPELLVQFQDESVVDDSQLPKDRFSAERLKGVDSTLKIQPAELGDSAMYLCASSSGQGVGYTFGSGTRLTVV.

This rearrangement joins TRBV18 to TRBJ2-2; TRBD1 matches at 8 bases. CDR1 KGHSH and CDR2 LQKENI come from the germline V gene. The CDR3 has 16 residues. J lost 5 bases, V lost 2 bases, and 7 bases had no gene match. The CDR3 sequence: CASSPAQGAKTGELFF. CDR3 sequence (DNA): TGTGCCAGCTCACCAGCCCAGGGGGCAAAAACCGGGGAGCTGTTTTTT. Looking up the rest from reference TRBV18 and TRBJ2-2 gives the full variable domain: NAGVMQNPRHLVRRRGQEARLRCSPMKGHSHVYWYRQLPEEGLKFMVYLQKENIIDESGMPKERFSAEFPKEGPSILRIQQVVRGDSAAYFCASSPAQGAKTGELFFGEGSRLTVL.

The CDR3 loop reads CASSKEEQRGQLRNTIYF. As DNA, the CDR3 is TGTGCCAGCAGCAAAGAAGAACAGCGCGGACAGTTAAGAAACACCATATATTTT. The rearrangement uses TRBV21-1 and TRBJ1-3; TRBD1, the table's D call, lacks a check against the DNA. TRBV21-1 is marked as a pseudogene. The CDR3 totals 18 residues.

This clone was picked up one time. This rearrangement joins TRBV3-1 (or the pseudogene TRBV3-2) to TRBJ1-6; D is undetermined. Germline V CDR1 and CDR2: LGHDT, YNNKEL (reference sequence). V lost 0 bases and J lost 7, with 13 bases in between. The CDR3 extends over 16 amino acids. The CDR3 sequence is CASSQDLRFHNSPLHF. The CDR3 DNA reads TGTGCCAGCAGCCAAGATCTGCGATTCCACAATTCACCCCTCCACTTT.

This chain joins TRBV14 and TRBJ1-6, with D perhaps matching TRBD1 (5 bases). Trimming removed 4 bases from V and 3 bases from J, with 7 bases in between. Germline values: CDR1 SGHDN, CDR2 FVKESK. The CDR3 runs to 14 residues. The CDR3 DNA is TGTGCCAGCAGCCGGGACTTCTATAATTCACCCCTCCACTTT. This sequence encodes CASSRDFYNSPLHF. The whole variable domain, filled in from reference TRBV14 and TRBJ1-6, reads EAGVTQFPSHSVIEKGQTVTLRCDPISGHDNLYWYRRVMGKEIKFLLHFVKESKQDESGMPNNRFLAERTGGTYSTLKVQPAELEDSGVYFCASSRDFYNSPLHFGNGTRLTVT.

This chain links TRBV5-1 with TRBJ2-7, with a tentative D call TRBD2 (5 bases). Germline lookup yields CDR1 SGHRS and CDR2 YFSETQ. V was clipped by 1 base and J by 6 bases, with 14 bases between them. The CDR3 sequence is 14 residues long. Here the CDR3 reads CASSLIRGMGEQYF. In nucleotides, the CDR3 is TGCGCCAGCAGCTTGATCAGAGGGATGGGCGAGCAGTACTTC.

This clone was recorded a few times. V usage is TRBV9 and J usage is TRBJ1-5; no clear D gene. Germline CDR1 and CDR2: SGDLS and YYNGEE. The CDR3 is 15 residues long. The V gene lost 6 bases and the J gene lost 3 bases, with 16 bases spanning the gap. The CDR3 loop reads CASIQIGPPNQPQHF. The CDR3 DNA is TGTGCCAGCATTCAAATCGGACCCCCCAATCAGCCCCAGCATTTT.

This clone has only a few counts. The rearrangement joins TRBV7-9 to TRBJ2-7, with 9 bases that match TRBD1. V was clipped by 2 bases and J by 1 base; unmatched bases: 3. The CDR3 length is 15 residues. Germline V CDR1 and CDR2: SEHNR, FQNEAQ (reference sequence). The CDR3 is CASSLPGTGSYEQYF. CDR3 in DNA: TGTGCCAGCAGCTTACCGGGGACAGGGTCCTACGAGCAGTACTTC.

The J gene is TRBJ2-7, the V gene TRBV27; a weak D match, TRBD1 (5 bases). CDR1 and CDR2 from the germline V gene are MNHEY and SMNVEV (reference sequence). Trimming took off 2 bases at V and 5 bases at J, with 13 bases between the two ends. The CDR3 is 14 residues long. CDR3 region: CASSLGWQGNEQYF. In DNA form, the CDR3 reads TGTGCCAGCAGTTTAGGGTGGCAGGGAAACGAGCAGTACTTC.

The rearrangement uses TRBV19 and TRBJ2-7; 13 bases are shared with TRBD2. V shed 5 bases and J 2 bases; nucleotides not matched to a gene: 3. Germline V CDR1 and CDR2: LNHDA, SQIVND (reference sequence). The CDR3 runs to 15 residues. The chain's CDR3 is CASSPGLAGTYEQYF. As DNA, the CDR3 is TGTGCCAGTAGTCCGGGACTAGCGGGGACCTACGAGCAGTACTTC.

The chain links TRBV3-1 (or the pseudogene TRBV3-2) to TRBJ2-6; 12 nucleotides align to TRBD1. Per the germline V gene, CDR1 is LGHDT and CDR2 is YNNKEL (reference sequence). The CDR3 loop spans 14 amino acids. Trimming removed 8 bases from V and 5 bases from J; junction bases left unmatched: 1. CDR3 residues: CASGDRGRANVLTF. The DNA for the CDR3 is TGTGCCAGCGGGGACAGGGGGCGGGCCAACGTCCTGACTTTC.

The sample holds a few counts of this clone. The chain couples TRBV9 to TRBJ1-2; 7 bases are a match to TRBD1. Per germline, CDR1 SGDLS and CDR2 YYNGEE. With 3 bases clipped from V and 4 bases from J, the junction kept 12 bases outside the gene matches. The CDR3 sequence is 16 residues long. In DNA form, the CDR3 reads TGTGCCAGCAGCGCCCCTCTGGCCCAGGGGGTCTATGGCTACACCTTC. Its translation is CASSAPLAQGVYGYTF.

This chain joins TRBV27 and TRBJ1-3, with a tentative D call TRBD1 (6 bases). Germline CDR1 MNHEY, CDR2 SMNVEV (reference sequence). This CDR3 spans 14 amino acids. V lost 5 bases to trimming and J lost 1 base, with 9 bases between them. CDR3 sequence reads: CASSTQGSGNTIYF. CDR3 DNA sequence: TGTGCCAGCAGTACACAGGGATCTGGAAACACCATATATTTT.

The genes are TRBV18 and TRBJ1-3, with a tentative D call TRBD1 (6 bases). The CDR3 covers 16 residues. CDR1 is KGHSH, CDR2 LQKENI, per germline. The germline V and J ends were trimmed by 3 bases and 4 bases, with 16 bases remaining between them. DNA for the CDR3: TGTGCCAGCTCACCTACAGGGTACGGAGGAGGAAACACCATATATTTT. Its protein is CASSPTGYGGGNTIYF.

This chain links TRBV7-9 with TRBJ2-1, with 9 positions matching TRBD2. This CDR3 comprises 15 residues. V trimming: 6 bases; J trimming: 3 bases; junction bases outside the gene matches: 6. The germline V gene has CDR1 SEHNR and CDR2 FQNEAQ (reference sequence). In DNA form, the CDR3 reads TGTGCCAGCAGTGGCGGGGGGGCCTTCTACAATGAGCAGTTCTTC. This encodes CASSGGGAFYNEQFF.

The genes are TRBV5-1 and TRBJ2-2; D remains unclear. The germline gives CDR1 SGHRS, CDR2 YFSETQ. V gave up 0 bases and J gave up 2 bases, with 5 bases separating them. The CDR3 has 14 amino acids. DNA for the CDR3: TGCGCCAGCAGCTTGGGGTTTAACACCGGGGAGCTGTTTTTT. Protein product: CASSLGFNTGELFF.

The CDR3 DNA reads TGTGCCAGCACCAAAACAGGGAATGGAGTCTATGGCTACACCTTC. It translates to CASTKTGNGVYGYTF. V usage is TRBV6-5 and J usage is TRBJ1-2; possibly TRBD1 for D (6 bases). Germline-derived CDR1 and CDR2 are MNHEY and SVGAGI. The ends were cut back, 7 bases at V and 4 bases at J, with 19 bases in the middle. The CDR3 is made up of 15 amino acids.

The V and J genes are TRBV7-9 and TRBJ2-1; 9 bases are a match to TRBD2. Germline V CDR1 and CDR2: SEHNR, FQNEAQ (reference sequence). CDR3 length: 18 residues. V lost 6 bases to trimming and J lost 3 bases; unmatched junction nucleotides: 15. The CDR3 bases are TGTGCCAGCAGACCGAGTACGAGAACTAGCGGGCTCTACAATGAGCAGTTCTTC. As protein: CASRPSTRTSGLYNEQFF.

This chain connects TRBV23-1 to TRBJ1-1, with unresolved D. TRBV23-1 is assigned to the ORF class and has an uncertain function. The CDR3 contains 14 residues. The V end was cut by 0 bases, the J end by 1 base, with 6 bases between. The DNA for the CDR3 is TGCGCCAGCAGTCAATCGAGGGAGAACACTGAAGCTTTCTTT. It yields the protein CASSQSRENTEAFF.

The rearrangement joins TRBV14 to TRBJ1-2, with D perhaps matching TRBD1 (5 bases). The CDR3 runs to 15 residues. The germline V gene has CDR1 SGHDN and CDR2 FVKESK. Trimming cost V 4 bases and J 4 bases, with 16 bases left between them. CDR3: CASSLGPNRAYGYTF. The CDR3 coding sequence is TGTGCCAGCAGCCTGGGACCGAATCGAGCCTATGGCTACACCTTC.

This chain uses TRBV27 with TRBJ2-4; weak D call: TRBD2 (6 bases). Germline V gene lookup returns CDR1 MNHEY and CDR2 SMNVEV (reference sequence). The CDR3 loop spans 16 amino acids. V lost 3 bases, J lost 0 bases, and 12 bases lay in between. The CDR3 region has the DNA TGTGCCAGCAGTTTGGTCGGCGGGACAGCCAAAAACATTCAGTACTTC. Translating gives CASSLVGGTAKNIQYF.

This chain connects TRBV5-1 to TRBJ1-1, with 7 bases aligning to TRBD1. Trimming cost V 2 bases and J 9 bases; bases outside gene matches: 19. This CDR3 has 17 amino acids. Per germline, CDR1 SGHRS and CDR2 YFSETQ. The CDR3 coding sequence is TGCGCCAGCAGCTTCGCTCCTTCCGGGACAGAGTTAACCCAAGCTTTCTTT. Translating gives CASSFAPSGTELTQAFF.

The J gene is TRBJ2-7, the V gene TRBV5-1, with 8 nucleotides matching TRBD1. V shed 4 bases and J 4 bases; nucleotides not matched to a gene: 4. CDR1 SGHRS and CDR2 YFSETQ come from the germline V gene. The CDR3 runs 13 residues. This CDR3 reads CASSADRGYEQYF. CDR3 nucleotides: TGCGCCAGCAGCGCCGACAGGGGTTACGAGCAGTACTTC.

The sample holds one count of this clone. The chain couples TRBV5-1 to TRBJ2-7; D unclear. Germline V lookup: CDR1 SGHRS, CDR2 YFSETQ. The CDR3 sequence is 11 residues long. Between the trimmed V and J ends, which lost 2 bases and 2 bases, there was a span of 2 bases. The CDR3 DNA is TGCGCCAGCAGCTTTGCCTACGAGCAGTACTTC. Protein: CASSFAYEQYF.